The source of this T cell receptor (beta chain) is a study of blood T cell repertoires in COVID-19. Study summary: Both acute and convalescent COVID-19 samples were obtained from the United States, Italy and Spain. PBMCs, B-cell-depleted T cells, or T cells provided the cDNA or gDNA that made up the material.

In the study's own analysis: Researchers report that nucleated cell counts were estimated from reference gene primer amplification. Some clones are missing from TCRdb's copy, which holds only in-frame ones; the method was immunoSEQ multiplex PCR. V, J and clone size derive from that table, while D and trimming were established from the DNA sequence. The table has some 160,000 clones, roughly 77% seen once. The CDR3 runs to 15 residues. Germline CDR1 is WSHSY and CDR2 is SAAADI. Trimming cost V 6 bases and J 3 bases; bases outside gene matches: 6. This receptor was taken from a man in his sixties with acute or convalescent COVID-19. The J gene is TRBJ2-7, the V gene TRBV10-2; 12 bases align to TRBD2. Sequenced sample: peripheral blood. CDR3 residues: CASRFLAGGDYEQYF. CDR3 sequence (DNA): TGCGCCAGCAGGTTCCTAGCGGGAGGGGACTACGAGCAGTACTTC.